This T cell receptor beta chain was found in a study of T cell repertoires in cytomegalovirus infection (dated 2019 in TCRdb). Some background on the complete study: The peptide stimulations were aimed at well-studied HLA-B-restricted epitopes as well as recently identified HLA-C-restricted CMV epitopes, whose presentation resists viral immunomodulation. Because public TCR beta signatures pointed to carriage of CMV infection together with the matching HLA type, the HLA type of each donor mattered for the analysis. Results and caveats for the whole study, not just this receptor: In both this cohort and an independent cohort of some 350 donors, the cumulative frequency of public TCR beta family members distinguished carriers of CMV infection plus the relevant HLA type. The ex vivo response was dominated by HLA-C-restricted CMV-specific TCR beta clonotypes, which also provided the single most frequent clonotype in two of eight donors.

These reads were obtained on an Illumina HiSeq 1500. The public reads were quality trimmed at Q25 with fastp and then assembled into clones with MiXCR by TCRdb, keeping productive beta chains. One record per CDR3 amino acid sequence lists the most common genes and DNA. In this sample the table shows some 500,000 distinct CDR3 sequences, around 35% of which occur a single time. The ten largest clonotypes hold 15% to 20% of the sample. Of note for this clonotype: What antigen it recognizes has not been identified. No base qualities exist here, and no much larger clone lies one base off it.

The sample's treatment or condition, from its label and the paper: in vitro stimulation with specific CMV peptide epitopes to enrich CMV-specific T cells. According to the germline V gene, CDR1 reads MDHEN and CDR2 reads SYDVKM. Trimming removed 5 bases from V and 4 bases from J, leaving 12 bases between the germline ends. Its CDR3 holds 14 amino acids, cysteine through phenylalanine. Kept here is only the CDR3 DNA, which spans 42 bases and is read in frame from base 1. The rearranged segments are TRBV28 and TRBJ2-1, with a weak D call of TRBD2 (6 bases match). This TCR derives from a human donor in good health (CMV status not recorded). Some clones in this sample may be carry-over from other donors' samples. Sample: cultured PBMCs, taken from culture after CMV antigen stimulation. The CDR3 amino acid sequence is: CASSPPGTYNEQFF. In nucleotide form, the sequence is TGTGCCAGCAGTCCCCCCGGGACTTACAATGAGCAGTTCTTC.